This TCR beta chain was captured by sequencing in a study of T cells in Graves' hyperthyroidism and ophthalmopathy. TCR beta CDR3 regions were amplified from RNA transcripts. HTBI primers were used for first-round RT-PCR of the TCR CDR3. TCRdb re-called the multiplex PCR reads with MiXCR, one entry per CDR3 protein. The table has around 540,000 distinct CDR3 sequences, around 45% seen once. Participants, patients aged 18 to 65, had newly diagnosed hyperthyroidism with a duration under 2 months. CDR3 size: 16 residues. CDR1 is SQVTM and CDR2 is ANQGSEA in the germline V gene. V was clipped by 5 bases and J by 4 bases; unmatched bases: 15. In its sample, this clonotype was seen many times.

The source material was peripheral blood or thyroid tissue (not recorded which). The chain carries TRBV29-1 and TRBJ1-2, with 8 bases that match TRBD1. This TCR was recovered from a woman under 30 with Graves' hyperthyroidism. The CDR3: CSVTAAGGIGAYGYTF. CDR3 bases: TGCAGCGTTACAGCGGCAGGGGGCATTGGGGCCTATGGCTACACCTTC.